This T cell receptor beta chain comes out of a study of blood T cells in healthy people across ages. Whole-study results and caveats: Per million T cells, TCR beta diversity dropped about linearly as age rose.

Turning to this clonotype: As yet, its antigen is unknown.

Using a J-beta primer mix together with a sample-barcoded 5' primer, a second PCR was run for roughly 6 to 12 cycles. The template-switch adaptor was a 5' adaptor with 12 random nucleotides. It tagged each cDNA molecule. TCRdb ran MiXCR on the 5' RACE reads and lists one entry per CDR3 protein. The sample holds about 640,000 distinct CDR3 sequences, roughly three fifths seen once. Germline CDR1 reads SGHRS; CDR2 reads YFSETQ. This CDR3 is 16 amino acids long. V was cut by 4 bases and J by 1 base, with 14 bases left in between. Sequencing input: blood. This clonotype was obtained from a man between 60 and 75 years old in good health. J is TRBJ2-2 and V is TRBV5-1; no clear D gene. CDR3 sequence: CASSPFSRMNTGELFF. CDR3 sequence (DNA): TGCGCCAGCAGCCCGTTTAGCAGAATGAACACCGGGGAGCTGTTTTTT.